This T cell receptor (beta chain) was identified during a study of cytomegalovirus exposure and HLA in healthy donors. Use of 60 Vbeta and 13 Jbeta primers characterized the PCR. The protocol was immunoSEQ multiplex PCR, while the TCRdb copy is restricted to in-frame clones and leaves out a portion. There are about 190,000 clones in the sample; roughly 77% occur only once, and about 4.4% lies in the top ten. Germline V CDR1 and CDR2: SGHTA, FQGNSA. The CDR3 has 17 amino acids. V was clipped by 0 bases and J by 2 bases, with 14 bases between them. Sequencing was carried out using PBMCs. This TCR was sampled from a man aged 25 to 40 in good health and CMV-seropositive. The chain couples TRBV7-2 to TRBJ2-1; the D gene is possibly TRBD2 (7 bases). The CDR3 loop is CASSLAHGGGTYNEQFF. The CDR3 coding sequence is TGTGCCAGCAGCTTAGCGCACGGCGGGGGCACCTACAATGAGCAGTTCTTC.